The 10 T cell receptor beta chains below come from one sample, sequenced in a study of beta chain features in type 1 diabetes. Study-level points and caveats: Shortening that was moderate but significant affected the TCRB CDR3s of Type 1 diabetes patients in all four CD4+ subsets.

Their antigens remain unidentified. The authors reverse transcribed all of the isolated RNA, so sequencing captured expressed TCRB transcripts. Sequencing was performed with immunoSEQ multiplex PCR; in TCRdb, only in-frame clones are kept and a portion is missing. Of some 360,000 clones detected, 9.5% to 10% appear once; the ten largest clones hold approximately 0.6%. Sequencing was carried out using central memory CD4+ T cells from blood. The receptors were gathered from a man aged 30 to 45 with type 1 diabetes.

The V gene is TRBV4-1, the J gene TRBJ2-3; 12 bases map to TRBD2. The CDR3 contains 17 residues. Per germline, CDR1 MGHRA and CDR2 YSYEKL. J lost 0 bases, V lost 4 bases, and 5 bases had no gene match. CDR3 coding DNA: TGCGCCAGCAGCCTCGGACTAGCGGGAACTAGCACAGATACGCAGTATTTT. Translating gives CASSLGLAGTSTDTQYF.

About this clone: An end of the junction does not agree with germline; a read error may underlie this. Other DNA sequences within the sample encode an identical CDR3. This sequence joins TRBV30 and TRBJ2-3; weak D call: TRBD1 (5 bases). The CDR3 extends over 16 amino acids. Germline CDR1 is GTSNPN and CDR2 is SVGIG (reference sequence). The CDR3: CAWTDLQGSATDTQYF. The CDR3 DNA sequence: TGTGCCTGGACGGACCTTCAGGGTTCTGCTACAGATACACAGTATTTT.

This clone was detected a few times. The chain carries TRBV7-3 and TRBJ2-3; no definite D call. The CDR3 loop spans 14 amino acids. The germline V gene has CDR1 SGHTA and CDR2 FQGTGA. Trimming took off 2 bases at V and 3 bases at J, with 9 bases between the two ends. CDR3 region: CASSLGVATDTQYF. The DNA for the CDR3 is TGTGCCAGCAGCTTAGGCGTGGCAACAGATACGCAGTATTTT.

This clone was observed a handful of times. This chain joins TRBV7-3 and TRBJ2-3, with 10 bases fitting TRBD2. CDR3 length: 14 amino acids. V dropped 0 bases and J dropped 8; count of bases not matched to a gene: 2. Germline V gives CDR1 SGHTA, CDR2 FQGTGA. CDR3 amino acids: CASSLTAGGSTQYF. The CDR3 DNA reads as TGTGCCAGCAGCTTAACAGCGGGAGGGAGTACGCAGTATTTT. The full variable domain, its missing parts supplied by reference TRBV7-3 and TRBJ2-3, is GAGVSQTPSNKVTEKGKYVELRCDPISGHTALYWYRQSLGQGPEFLIYFQGTGAADDSGLPNDRFFAVRPEGSVSTLKIQRTERGDSAVYLCASSLTAGGSTQYFGPGTRLTVL.

The CDR3 DNA follows: TGTGCCAGCAGTTTAGTGTTGGGTTATGGCTATGGCTACACCTTC. This encodes CASSLVLGYGYGYTF. V gene TRBV27 combines with J gene TRBJ1-2, with D unclear. Per germline, CDR1 MNHEY and CDR2 SMNVEV (reference sequence). CDR3 length: 15 residues. V was cut by 2 bases and J by 4 bases, with 14 bases left in between.

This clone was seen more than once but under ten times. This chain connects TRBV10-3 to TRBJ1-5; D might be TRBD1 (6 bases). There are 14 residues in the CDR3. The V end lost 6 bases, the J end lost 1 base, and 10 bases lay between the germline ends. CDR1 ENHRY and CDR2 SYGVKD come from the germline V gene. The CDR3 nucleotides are TGTGCCATCAGCCCAGGGGAGAGCAATCAGCCCCAGCATTTT. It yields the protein CAISPGESNQPQHF.

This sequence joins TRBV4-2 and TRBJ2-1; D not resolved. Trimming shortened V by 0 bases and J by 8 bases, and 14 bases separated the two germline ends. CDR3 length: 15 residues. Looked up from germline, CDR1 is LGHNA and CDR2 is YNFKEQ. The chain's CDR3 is CASSQDSSGPDEQFF. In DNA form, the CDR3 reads TGTGCCAGCAGCCAAGATTCTTCAGGTCCGGATGAGCAGTTCTTC.

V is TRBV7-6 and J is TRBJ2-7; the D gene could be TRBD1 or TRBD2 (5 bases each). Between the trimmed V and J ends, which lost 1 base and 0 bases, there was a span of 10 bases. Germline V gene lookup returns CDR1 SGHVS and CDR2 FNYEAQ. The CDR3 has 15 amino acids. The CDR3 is CASSLEGTTSYEQYF. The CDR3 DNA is TGTGCCAGCAGCTTAGAGGGGACGACCTCCTACGAGCAGTACTTC.

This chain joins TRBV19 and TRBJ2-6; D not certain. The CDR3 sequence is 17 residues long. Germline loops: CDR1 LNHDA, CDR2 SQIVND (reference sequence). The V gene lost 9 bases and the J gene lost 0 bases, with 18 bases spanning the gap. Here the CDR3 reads CASSRRLTSSGANVLTF. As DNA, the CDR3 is TGTGCCAGCTCGAGGCGGTTGACAAGCTCTGGGGCCAACGTCCTGACTTTC.

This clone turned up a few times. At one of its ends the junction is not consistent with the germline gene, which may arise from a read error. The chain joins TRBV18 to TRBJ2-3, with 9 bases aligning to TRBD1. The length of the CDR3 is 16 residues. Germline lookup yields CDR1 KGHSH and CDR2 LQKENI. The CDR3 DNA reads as TGTGCCAGCTCCCCACAGGGGGCGGGAAACACAGATACGCAGTATTTT. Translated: CASSPQGAGNTDTQYF. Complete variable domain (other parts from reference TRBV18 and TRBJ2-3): NAGVMQNPRHLVRRRGQEARLRCSPMKGHSHVYWYRQLPEEGLKFMVYLQKENIIDESGMPKERFSAEFPKEGPSILRIQQVVRGDSAAYFCASSPQGAGNTDTQYFGPGTRLTVL.